This record covers a single TCR beta chain. The antigen is not known. The sample belongs to a study of PD-L1 blockade in urothelial cancer. Study in general: Blood analyses occurred 3 weeks (second dose) and 6 weeks post treatment start. General observations from the study: Tumor-associated TCR clones expanded more in blood at 3 weeks in patients with durable benefit.

V shed 0 bases and J shed 2 bases, with 9 bases lying between them. The germline V gene encodes CDR1 SGDLS and CDR2 YYNGEE. The CDR3 runs 15 residues. Sequenced by immunoSEQ multiplex PCR; TCRdb stores in-frame clones only, minus some. The sample holds roughly 54,000 clones, around 88% seen once. Time point denoted: pretreatment peripheral blood. Patients had locally advanced or metastatic urothelial carcinoma. Samples spanned pretreatment and treatment, with 1 to 8 time points per patient. This sequence originates from a woman in her sixties or seventies with urothelial cancer. The material sequenced was PBMCs, taken around atezolizumab (anti-PD-L1) treatment. The chain links TRBV9 to TRBJ2-1; D may be TRBD2 (6 bases). CDR3 sequence reads: CASSVDSGPYNEQFF. The CDR3 region has the DNA TGTGCCAGCAGCGTAGATAGCGGACCCTACAATGAGCAGTTCTTC.